This entry lists 23 T cell receptor beta chains sequenced from one sample in a study of blood T cell repertoires in COVID-19. Profiled with immunoSEQ multiplex PCR; TCRdb holds only in-frame clones, not every one. The data contain under 300,000 clones, around nine tenths of them seen just once; the ten biggest clones take up approximately 2%. The material sequenced was peripheral blood. The source of these receptors is a woman aged 40 to 50 who had recovered from COVID-19.

The genes are TRBV9 and TRBJ2-5; maybe TRBD1 (6 bases). With 0 bases removed from V and 5 bases from J, the gap between germline ends came to 17 bases. Germline CDR1 is SGDLS and CDR2 is YYNGEE. The CDR3 extends over 16 amino acids. The CDR3 DNA reads as TGTGCCAGCAGCGTAGGAACAGGGTCATTTCGGGAGACCCAGTACTTC. It translates to CASSVGTGSFRETQYF.

This chain connects TRBV6-1 to TRBJ1-2; D is perhaps TRBD1 (6 bases). V lost 2 bases, J lost 3 bases, and 16 bases lay in between. Germline V lookup: CDR1 MNHNS, CDR2 SASEGT. The CDR3 has 16 residues. CDR3 in amino acids: CASSESRDTKYYGYTF. The CDR3 DNA sequence: TGTGCCAGCAGTGAATCCCGGGACACAAAGTACTATGGCTACACCTTC.

The chain joins TRBV29-1 to TRBJ1-3; no reliable D call. The CDR3 runs 15 residues. V was shortened by 7 bases and J by 0 bases, with 16 bases between the two germline ends. Germline V gene sequence: CDR1 SQVTM, CDR2 ANQGSEA. The CDR3 reads CSAGGRENSGNTIYF. The CDR3 DNA reads TGCAGCGCCGGCGGGAGGGAGAACTCTGGAAACACCATATATTTT.

The chain recombines TRBV19 with TRBJ1-6; no reliable D call. The germline CDR1 and CDR2 sequences are LNHDA and SQIVND (reference sequence). The CDR3 is 14 amino acids. Between the trimmed V and J ends, which lost 0 bases and 7 bases, there was a span of 7 bases. CDR3 in amino acids: CASSIDPFNSPLHF. The CDR3, as DNA: TGTGCCAGTAGTATAGATCCCTTCAATTCACCCCTCCACTTT.

The chain is built from TRBV12-3 or TRBV12-4 and TRBJ2-2; possibly TRBD1 for D (6 bases). The V and J ends lost 4 bases and 6 bases respectively, with 9 bases between them. The CDR3 runs 13 residues. The CDR3 DNA is TGTGCCAGCAGTTCAACAGGGTCCGGGGAGCTGTTTTTT. Its protein product is CASSSTGSGELFF.

This chain joins TRBV7-6 and TRBJ2-5; 10 nucleotides match TRBD2. This CDR3 comprises 16 residues. Germline V lookup: CDR1 SGHVS, CDR2 FNYEAQ. Unmatched junction bases numbered 8, after V lost 4 bases and J lost 3 bases. Here the CDR3 DNA reads TGTGCCAGCAGCTCCGAGCGGGAGGGCCTGGAAGAGACCCAGTACTTC. Protein sequence: CASSSEREGLEETQYF. The complete variable domain, with remaining parts taken from reference TRBV7-6 and TRBJ2-5, reads GAGVSQSPRYKVTKRGQDVALRCDPISGHVSLYWYRQALGQGPEFLTYFNYEAQQDKSGLPNDRFSAERPEGSISTLTIQRTEQRDSAMYRCASSSEREGLEETQYFGPGTRLLVL.

This clone was seen more than once but under ten times. V is TRBV4-1 and J is TRBJ1-6; 7 positions match TRBD1. V trimming: 4 bases; J trimming: 0 bases; junction bases outside the gene matches: 9. There are 18 residues in the CDR3. Germline V gene sequence: CDR1 MGHRA, CDR2 YSYEKL. CDR3 bases: TGCGCCAGCAGCCGAGACAGGGCGGACGTCTCCTATAATTCACCCCTCCACTTT. It specifies CASSRDRADVSYNSPLHF.

The V call is TRBV3-1 (or the pseudogene TRBV3-2), the J call TRBJ2-3; a weak D match, TRBD2 (6 bases). This CDR3 region has 16 residues. The V end lost 1 base, the J end lost 7 bases, and 18 bases lay between the germline ends. Germline CDR1 and CDR2: LGHDT and YNNKEL (reference sequence). CDR3 bases: TGTGCCAGCAGCCAAGGCAACGGGGGACCTCGAAATACGCAGTATTTT. Translating gives CASSQGNGGPRNTQYF.

About this clone: This sample also contains other DNA sequences that code for the same CDR3. The V and J genes are TRBV7-2 and TRBJ2-5; tentatively, D is TRBD1 (6 bases). The V gene's germline CDR1 is SGHTA and CDR2 FQGNSA. The CDR3 spans 15 residues. Trimming removed 1 base at V and 1 base at J, with 10 bases between. DNA of the CDR3: TGTGCCAGCAGCTTAGGATGGACAGCCCAAGAGACCCAGTACTTC. Protein sequence: CASSLGWTAQETQYF.

The V call is TRBV2, the J call TRBJ1-3; 8 bases agree with TRBD1. The length of the CDR3 is 18 residues. CDR1 and CDR2 from the germline V gene are SNHLY and FYNNEI. The junction had 15 bases not matched to a gene; V was cut back by 8 bases and J by 0 bases. For the CDR3, the DNA is TGTGCCAGCTCCACGCGTGCAGGGGGCCTCCCCTCTGGAAACACCATATATTTT. Its protein is CASSTRAGGLPSGNTIYF.

V and J are TRBV9 and TRBJ2-5; 10 nucleotides agree with TRBD2. Germline loops: CDR1 SGDLS, CDR2 YYNGEE. There are 15 residues in the CDR3. V shed 3 bases, J shed 2 bases, and the junction held 4 bases outside the gene matches. The chain's CDR3 is CASSGLAGWQETQYF. CDR3 coding DNA: TGTGCCAGCAGCGGACTAGCGGGTTGGCAAGAGACCCAGTACTTC.

The V and J genes are TRBV23-1 and TRBJ2-2; TRBD1 might be the D (6 bases). TRBV23-1 is treated as an ORF (open reading frame) with a function not yet certain. V was cut by 1 base and J by 5 bases, with 20 bases left in between. The CDR3 runs to 18 residues. CDR3 protein: CASSQFTDPGAGTGELFF. The CDR3 nucleotides are TGCGCCAGCAGTCAATTTACTGACCCAGGGGCAGGAACCGGGGAGCTGTTTTTT.

The rearrangement joins TRBV5-1 to TRBJ2-5, with a weak D call TRBD1 (5 bases). Trimming stripped 3 bases from V and 5 bases from J, with 8 bases between. Looked up from germline, CDR1 is SGHRS and CDR2 is YFSETQ. This CDR3 spans 12 amino acids. CDR3 sequence reads: CASSSGSETQYF. The DNA of the CDR3 is TGCGCCAGCAGCTCAGGGTCGGAGACCCAGTACTTC.

The rearrangement links TRBV19 to TRBJ2-7; 9 nucleotides match TRBD1. Germline lookup yields CDR1 LNHDA and CDR2 SQIVND (reference sequence). The V segment lost 10 bases and the J segment 2 bases; nucleotides outside the gene matches: 6. The CDR3 is 13 amino acids. CDR3 sequence: CATSRDRAYEQYF. The DNA of the CDR3 is TGTGCCACCAGCAGGGACAGGGCCTACGAGCAGTACTTC. Filled out from reference TRBV19 and TRBJ2-7, the complete variable domain reads DGGITQSPKYLFRKEGQNVTLSCEQNLNHDAMYWYRQDPGQGLRLIYYSQIVNDFQKGDIAEGYSVSREKKESFPLTVTSAQKNPTAFYLCATSRDRAYEQYFGPGTRLTVT.

CDR3 loop: CASSRQDTSNQPQHF. The DNA for the CDR3 is TGTGCCAGCTCACGACAGGACACTAGCAATCAGCCCCAGCATTTT. This chain links TRBV18 with TRBJ1-5, with D perhaps matching TRBD1 (6 bases). CDR1 KGHSH and CDR2 LQKENI come from the germline V gene. Deletions cut 4 bases from V and 0 bases from J, with 10 bases between. The CDR3 is 15 residues long.

The chain is built from TRBV11-3 and TRBJ2-3; D is perhaps TRBD2 (6 bases). The CDR3 is 14 residues long. CDR1 is SGHNT, CDR2 YENEEA, per germline. V was pared by 6 bases and J by 1 base, with 11 bases between. The CDR3 sequence: CASREGQGTDTQYF. Written as DNA, the CDR3 is TGTGCCAGCAGGGAGGGGCAGGGCACAGATACGCAGTATTTT.

The V and J genes are TRBV5-1 and TRBJ1-4; 7 nucleotides agree with TRBD1. The CDR3 is 15 residues long. With V trimmed by 4 bases and J by 5 bases, 8 bases remained unmatched. In germline, CDR1 is SGHRS, CDR2 YFSETQ. The CDR3, as DNA: TGCGCCAGCAGCCCTGGCGACAGGGTCAATGAAAAACTGTTTTTT. This encodes CASSPGDRVNEKLFF.

This chain uses TRBV11-1 with TRBJ2-1; 7 bases are shared with TRBD1. V was clipped by 2 bases and J by 10 bases; unmatched bases: 8. Germline lookup yields CDR1 SGHAT and CDR2 FQDESV (reference sequence). CDR3 length equals 14 residues. CDR3: CASSLYPIQGEQFF. As DNA, the CDR3 is TGTGCCAGCAGCTTATACCCTATACAGGGGGAGCAGTTCTTC.

The CDR3 reads CASSIRQGPYEQYF. The DNA of the CDR3 is TGTGCCAGTAGTATAAGGCAGGGCCCCTACGAGCAGTACTTC. This chain uses TRBV19 with TRBJ2-7; TRBD1 might be the D (5 bases). CDR1 is LNHDA and CDR2 is SQIVND in the germline V gene (reference sequence). The CDR3 spans 14 residues. V was cut by 2 bases and J by 2 bases, with 10 bases left in between.

This chain uses TRBV20-1 with TRBJ1-2; 7 bases agree with TRBD1. From germline, CDR1 is DFQATT and CDR2 SNEGSKA (reference sequence). V was clipped by 3 bases and J by 6 bases; unmatched bases: 10. This CDR3 has 14 residues. The CDR3 bases are TGCAGTGCTAGTCCTTTACAGGGGAGGAATGGCTACACCTTC. It codes for CSASPLQGRNGYTF.

V and J are TRBV28 and TRBJ1-3, with a possible D match to TRBD1 (6 bases). V lost 4 bases to trimming and J lost 5 bases, with 12 bases between them. The length of the CDR3 is 14 residues. Germline lookup yields CDR1 MDHEN and CDR2 SYDVKM. The CDR3 here is CASSWGHPRNTIYF. The CDR3 region has the DNA TGTGCCAGCAGTTGGGGACATCCAAGAAACACCATATATTTT.

V and J are TRBV24-1 and TRBJ2-7; D is perhaps TRBD1 (6 bases). Per the germline V gene, CDR1 is KGHDR and CDR2 is SFDVKD. The CDR3 runs to 12 residues. The V gene lost 4 bases and the J gene lost 7 bases, with 10 bases spanning the gap. CDR3 nucleotides: TGTGCCACCAGTGAACAGGGAAGGGAGCAGTACTTC. Translated, it gives CATSEQGREQYF.

The rearrangement uses TRBV5-6 and TRBJ2-5, with 9 bases identical to TRBD1. Germline V gives CDR1 SGHDT, CDR2 YYEEEE. The J segment lost 5 bases and the V segment lost 2 bases, leaving 1 base of the junction unmatched. CDR3 size: 13 residues. CDR3 sequence (DNA): TGTGCCAGCAGCTTCGGGACAGGGGAGACCCAGTACTTC. Its translation: CASSFGTGETQYF.